The 2 T cell receptor beta chains reported below all come from one sample, sequenced in a study of blood T cell repertoires in COVID-19. Sequencing was performed with immunoSEQ multiplex PCR; in TCRdb, only in-frame clones are kept and a portion is missing. This table has some 200,000 clones, around 80% appearing once. Sequencing was performed on peripheral blood. The receptor set was obtained from a man aged 25-45 years with active or convalescent COVID-19.

The V call is TRBV6-5, the J call TRBJ2-7; D unresolved. Germline V gene lookup returns CDR1 MNHEY and CDR2 SVGAGI. Trimming shortened V by 10 bases and J by 3 bases, and 13 bases separated the two germline ends. CDR3 length equals 12 residues. This CDR3 reads CAISRENYEQYF. The CDR3, as DNA: TGTGCCATCTCGCGCGAGAACTACGAGCAGTACTTC.

The chain uses TRBV18 and TRBJ2-7; 9 bases are a match to TRBD1. Germline V CDR1 and CDR2: KGHSH, LQKENI. CDR3 length: 15 residues. The ends lost 1 base at V and 5 bases at J; junction bases unmatched: 6. DNA for the CDR3: TGTGCCAGCTCACCACTGGGACAGGGTTTCGACGAGCAGTACTTC. Translated, it gives CASSPLGQGFDEQYF.